The next 24 T cell receptor beta chains were all read from a single sample in a study of control samples from healthy donors and cancer patients. The method was immunoSEQ multiplex PCR; TCRdb's version includes in-frame clones alone and lacks a portion of them. The table includes 150,000 or so clones, approximately 92% detected once. Sample: blood. These receptors were collected from a man between 40 and 49 years old in good health.

The rearrangement joins TRBV27 to TRBJ1-5; 7 nucleotides align to TRBD1. The V gene's germline CDR1 is MNHEY and CDR2 SMNVEV (reference sequence). J lost 5 bases, V lost 6 bases, and 10 bases had no gene match. The CDR3 consists of 15 residues. The CDR3 coding sequence is TGTGCCAGCAGCAATTACAGGGGTTTACATCAGCCCCAGCATTTT. It yields the protein CASSNYRGLHQPQHF.

The J gene is TRBJ1-2, the V gene TRBV2, with 7 nucleotides matching TRBD1. The CDR3 contains 12 residues. V lost 0 bases to trimming and J lost 11 bases; unmatched junction nucleotides: 3. CDR1 is SNHLY and CDR2 is FYNNEI in the germline V gene. The CDR3 protein is CASSEAQGVYTF. The CDR3 coding sequence is TGTGCCAGCAGTGAAGCGCAGGGGGTATACACCTTC.

The gene calls are TRBV1 and TRBJ2-1; TRBD2 reflects the table's D call only, with no check against the DNA. TRBV1 is flagged as a pseudogene. CDR3 length: 21 residues. The CDR3 bases are TGCACCAGCAGCCAAGAGAAGATCGGGGGGGGCTTTTTGAAGGGCAGAAATGAGCAGTTCTTC. Its protein is CTSSQEKIGGGFLKGRNEQFF.

This rearrangement joins TRBV3-1 (or the pseudogene TRBV3-2) to TRBJ2-7; no clear D gene. The CDR3 covers 14 residues. Trimming removed 1 base from V and 7 bases from J, with 14 bases in between. Germline CDR1 and CDR2: LGHDT and YNNKEL (reference sequence). The chain's CDR3 is CASSQGISLAEQYF. The CDR3 DNA reads as TGTGCCAGCAGCCAAGGCATTAGTTTGGCGGAGCAGTACTTC.

The table lists this clone with a count of one. The CDR3 reads CASSTIPGADYSNQPQHF. The DNA of the CDR3 is TGTGCCAGCAGTACCATACCCGGGGCGGATTATAGCAATCAGCCCCAGCATTTT. This chain uses TRBV28 with TRBJ1-5, with a weak D call TRBD1 (5 bases). The CDR3 runs 18 residues. Germline V gives CDR1 MDHEN, CDR2 SYDVKM. The germline V and J ends were trimmed by 5 bases and 0 bases, with 20 bases remaining between them.

The V gene is TRBV3-1 (or the pseudogene TRBV3-2), the J gene TRBJ2-7; TRBD1 is a possible D gene (6 bases). The CDR3 contains 15 residues. Trimming left V 4 bases short and J 2 bases short, with 15 bases between. Per the germline V gene, CDR1 is LGHDT and CDR2 is YNNKEL (reference sequence). The CDR3 sequence is CASSRAGAATYEQYF. As DNA, the CDR3 is TGTGCCAGCAGCCGAGCAGGGGCCGCGACCTACGAGCAGTACTTC.

V usage is TRBV7-3 and J usage is TRBJ2-6; TRBD2 might be the D (6 bases). The ends were cut back, 5 bases at V and 1 base at J, with 18 bases in the middle. Germline lookup yields CDR1 SGHTA and CDR2 FQGTGA. CDR3 length: 18 amino acids. As DNA, the CDR3 is TGTGCCAGCAGCCAACCAGCGGGCAGCCCTTCTGGGGCCAACGTCCTGACTTTC. Translating gives CASSQPAGSPSGANVLTF.

The V and J genes are TRBV18 and TRBJ2-1; D is perhaps TRBD1 (6 bases). The CDR3 is made up of 16 amino acids. Germline assignment: CDR1 KGHSH and CDR2 LQKENI. The V gene lost 0 bases and the J gene lost 0 bases, with 9 bases spanning the gap. As DNA, the CDR3 is TGTGCCAGCTCACCACCGCAGGGGAGCTCCTACAATGAGCAGTTCTTC. Its translation is CASSPPQGSSYNEQFF. The full variable domain, with the rest looked up from reference TRBV18 and TRBJ2-1, is NAGVMQNPRHLVRRRGQEARLRCSPMKGHSHVYWYRQLPEEGLKFMVYLQKENIIDESGMPKERFSAEFPKEGPSILRIQQVVRGDSAAYFCASSPPQGSSYNEQFFGPGTRLTVL.

The chain combines TRBV6-5 with TRBJ1-4, with 10 nucleotides matching TRBD1. CDR3 size: 14 residues. V shed 6 bases, J shed 7 bases, and the junction held 5 bases outside the gene matches. Germline V CDR1 and CDR2: MNHEY, SVGAGI. In DNA form, the CDR3 reads TGTGCCAGCAGCTGGACAGGGGGAAGTGAAAAACTGTTTTTT. Encoded protein: CASSWTGGSEKLFF.

This clone was found a few times. The same CDR3 arises from other DNA sequences in this sample as well. V usage is TRBV18 and J usage is TRBJ1-5; D is undetermined. Germline V gene sequence: CDR1 KGHSH, CDR2 LQKENI. CDR3 size: 13 residues. Trimming removed 0 bases from V and 7 bases from J, with 7 bases in between. The CDR3 nucleotides are TGTGCCAGCTCACCACCGGGAGGGCAGCCCCAGCATTTT. The encoded protein is CASSPPGGQPQHF. The full variable domain, its missing parts supplied by reference TRBV18 and TRBJ1-5, is NAGVMQNPRHLVRRRGQEARLRCSPMKGHSHVYWYRQLPEEGLKFMVYLQKENIIDESGMPKERFSAEFPKEGPSILRIQQVVRGDSAAYFCASSPPGGQPQHFGDGTRLSIL.

This chain links TRBV6-5 with TRBJ1-1; D is unclear. This CDR3 is 11 amino acids long. Germline assignment: CDR1 MNHEY and CDR2 SVGAGI. With 6 bases removed from V and 12 bases from J, the gap between germline ends came to 14 bases. The CDR3 is CASRATSGSFF. The CDR3 DNA sequence: TGTGCCAGCAGGGCCACCTCCGGGTCTTTCTTT.

The chain couples TRBV11-2 to TRBJ2-7, with a weak D call TRBD1 (6 bases). CDR1 SGHAT and CDR2 FQNNGV come from the germline V gene. CDR3 length equals 12 residues. V lost 5 bases and J lost 3, with 8 bases in between. This chain's CDR3 is CASSPQGYEQYF. The CDR3 nucleotides are TGTGCCAGCAGCCCACAGGGCTACGAGCAGTACTTC.

This clone showed up just once. The V gene is TRBV18, the J gene TRBJ1-5; D gene ambiguous. This CDR3 has 12 residues. Trimming left V 6 bases short and J 4 bases short, with 7 bases between. CDR1 is KGHSH and CDR2 is LQKENI in the germline V gene. DNA for the CDR3: TGTGCCAGCTCGACGGGGAATCAGCCCCAGCATTTT. Protein sequence: CASSTGNQPQHF.

The rearrangement joins TRBV7-6 to TRBJ2-3; unclear D gene. This CDR3 is 14 amino acids long. Germline V gene lookup returns CDR1 SGHVS and CDR2 FNYEAQ. Between the trimmed V and J ends, which lost 1 base and 2 bases, there was a span of 7 bases. The CDR3 DNA reads as TGTGCCAGCAGCTTAGGGCTATACACAGATACGCAGTATTTT. Its translation is CASSLGLYTDTQYF.

This chain joins TRBV5-1 and TRBJ1-1; TRBD1 is a possible D gene (5 bases). The CDR3 is 17 amino acids. Germline lookup yields CDR1 SGHRS and CDR2 YFSETQ. V was trimmed by 1 base and J by 1 base, leaving 17 bases between them. CDR3 DNA sequence: TGCGCCAGCAGCTTGAAGGGGAGGGGAACCGGGAACACTGAAGCTTTCTTT. Protein: CASSLKGRGTGNTEAFF. Together with reference TRBV5-1 and TRBJ1-1, the CDR3 gives the full variable domain: KAGVTQTPRYLIKTRGQQVTLSCSPISGHRSVSWYQQTPGQGLQFLFEYFSETQRNKGNFPGRFSGRQFSNSRSEMNVSTLELGDSALYLCASSLKGRGTGNTEAFFGQGTRLTVV.

This chain joins TRBV28 and TRBJ2-1; D not resolved. Trimming removed 2 bases at V and 7 bases at J, with 15 bases between. The CDR3 runs to 15 residues. Per germline, CDR1 MDHEN and CDR2 SYDVKM. DNA for the CDR3: TGTGCCAGCAGTTTAAAGAGACTGCCTTTAAATGAGCAGTTCTTC. Amino acid sequence: CASSLKRLPLNEQFF. The whole variable domain, filled in from reference TRBV28 and TRBJ2-1, reads DVKVTQSSRYLVKRTGEKVFLECVQDMDHENMFWYRQDPGLGLRLIYFSYDVKMKEKGDIPEGYSVSREKKERFSLILESASTNQTSMYLCASSLKRLPLNEQFFGPGTRLTVL.

This rearrangement joins TRBV25-1 to TRBJ2-2; D call uncertain. This CDR3 comprises 15 residues. Trimming removed 3 bases at V and 2 bases at J, with 10 bases between. Germline CDR1 reads MGHDK; CDR2 reads SYGVNS. The CDR3 nucleotides read TGTGCCAGCAGTGACTATGGTCCCAACACCGGGGAGCTGTTTTTT. The encoded protein is CASSDYGPNTGELFF.

V and J are TRBV11-3 and TRBJ2-1, with D uncertain. The V gene's germline CDR1 is SGHNT and CDR2 YENEEA. CDR3 length: 13 residues. Trimming removed 2 bases at V and 1 base at J, with 3 bases between. CDR3 sequence (DNA): TGTGCCAGCAGCTTAATGTCCTACAATGAGCAGTTCTTC. Translating gives CASSLMSYNEQFF. Variable domain in full (rest from reference TRBV11-3 and TRBJ2-1): EAGVVQSPRYKIIEKKQPVAFWCNPISGHNTLYWYLQNLGQGPELLIRYENEEAVDDSQLPKDRFSAERLKGVDSTLKIQPAELGDSAVYLCASSLMSYNEQFFGPGTRLTVL.

The V and J genes are TRBV11-2 and TRBJ1-1; TRBD1 might be the D (5 bases). Germline loops: CDR1 SGHAT, CDR2 FQNNGV. The CDR3 has 14 residues. V lost 4 bases and J 4 bases, leaving 13 bases between the germline ends. CDR3 loop: CASSSSPGGTEAFF. Written as DNA, the CDR3 is TGTGCCAGCAGCTCAAGCCCGGGGGGCACTGAAGCTTTCTTT.

CDR3 DNA: TGTGCCAGCAGCTCATTCGGACGGGCTAACTATGGCTACACCTTC. It yields the protein CASSSFGRANYGYTF. The J gene is TRBJ1-2, the V gene TRBV5-6; D gene ambiguous. Trimming pared 3 bases from V and 0 bases from J, leaving 12 bases between. Germline CDR1 reads SGHDT; CDR2 reads YYEEEE. CDR3 size: 15 residues.

Worth noting for this clone: An end of the junction differs from the germline gene, which may be a read error. The chain recombines TRBV2 with TRBJ1-2, with D maybe TRBD1 (5 bases). The CDR3 contains 16 residues. Germline V lookup: CDR1 SNHLY, CDR2 FYNNEI. CDR3 loop: CASSGGTDITRGSFAF. CDR3 DNA: TGTGCCAGCAGCGGGGGTACGGACATCACACGGGGCTCTTTCGCCTTC.

The chain couples TRBV27 to TRBJ1-3, with D unresolved. The germline gives CDR1 MNHEY, CDR2 SMNVEV (reference sequence). The CDR3 loop spans 15 amino acids. The V end was cut by 2 bases, the J end by 0 bases, with 8 bases between. CDR3 protein: CASSLTFASGNTIYF. CDR3 in DNA: TGTGCCAGCAGTTTAACTTTCGCCTCTGGAAACACCATATATTTT.

This rearrangement joins TRBV28 to TRBJ2-7; D gene uncertain. Trimming shortened V by 3 bases and J by 7 bases, and 13 bases separated the two germline ends. The germline V gene encodes CDR1 MDHEN and CDR2 SYDVKM. The CDR3 runs 13 residues. The CDR3 nucleotides are TGTGCCAGCAGTTTTACTAACAATCGGGAGCAGTACTTC. Its protein is CASSFTNNREQYF.

V and J are TRBV19 and TRBJ1-2; D is uncertain. V shed 3 bases and J shed 2 bases, with 13 bases lying between them. Germline CDR1 is LNHDA and CDR2 is SQIVND (reference sequence). The CDR3 is made up of 15 amino acids. This CDR3 reads CASSIGVAANYGYTF. CDR3 nucleotide sequence: TGTGCCAGTAGTATTGGTGTGGCAGCGAACTATGGCTACACCTTC.